The clone carrying this T cell receptor beta chain was picked up one time. This sample is drawn from a study of blood T cell repertoires in COVID-19. Study-level information: Italy, Spain and the United States were the sources of the convalescent and acute COVID-19 samples.

Produced via immunoSEQ multiplex PCR; TCRdb's table is partial and in-frame only. The sample records tens of thousands of clones, 70% to 90% being singletons. This CDR3 comprises 15 residues. J lost 6 bases, V lost 3 bases, and 8 bases had no gene match. Germline-derived CDR1 and CDR2 are SGDLS and YYNGEE. This receptor was identified in a human donor with acute or convalescent COVID-19. The donor label of this sample is uncertain. The rearrangement uses TRBV9 and TRBJ2-1; 8 bases agree with TRBD1. Input material: peripheral blood. For the CDR3, the DNA is TGTGCCAGCAGCGAGGACAGGGCCAATTCCAATGAGCAGTTCTTC. Translating it yields CASSEDRANSNEQFF.